Below, one T cell receptor (beta chain) is given with its context. Its antigen is not known. Losses at the gene ends were 2 bases for V and 7 bases for J; bases not matched to a gene: 8. Per the germline V gene, CDR1 is SNHLY and CDR2 is FYNNEI. CDR3 size: 15 residues. The sample is drawn from a study of vaccination and CD4 T cells after COVID-19. Study observations and caveats: Vaccine-specific clones in convalescent patients were spike mono-reactive in 304 of 307 cases. Rising from approximately 21 to 40, the median of SARS-CoV-2-reactive clonotypes did not change significantly.

Indicated treatment: 10-day PBMC culture with coronavirus spike peptide pools or control peptides (ViraFEST assay). Once obtained from cultured CD4+ T cells, the DNA was sequenced using the Oncomine TCR Beta short-read assay. TCRdb recomputed calls from the PCR reads with MiXCR, one row per CDR3 protein. The table has around 15,000 distinct CDR3 sequences, about 68% seen once. Sequencing used CD4+ T cells from blood, cultured in vitro, obtained after SARS-CoV-2 vaccination. The J gene is TRBJ1-2, the V gene TRBV2; 9 bases fit TRBD1. The clonotype originates from a human donor who received a COVID-19 vaccine. The CDR3 sequence is CASSETGTGNRGYTF. In nucleotides, the CDR3 is TGTGCCAGCAGTGAAACCGGGACAGGGAATCGTGGCTACACCTTC.